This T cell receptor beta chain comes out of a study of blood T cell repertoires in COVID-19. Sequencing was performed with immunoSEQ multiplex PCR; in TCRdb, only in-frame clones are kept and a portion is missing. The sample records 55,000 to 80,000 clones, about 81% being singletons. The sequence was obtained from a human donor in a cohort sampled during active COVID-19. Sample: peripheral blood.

This chain's CDR3 is CASSSSSRDYWRNEQYF. The CDR3 nucleotides are TGTGCCAGCAGCTCCTCGTCCCGGGACTACTGGAGGAACGAGCAGTACTTC. The chain uses TRBV11-2 and TRBJ2-7; 7 positions agree with TRBD2. Trimming cost V 4 bases and J 5 bases; bases outside gene matches: 17. Germline-derived CDR1 and CDR2 are SGHAT and FQNNGV. The CDR3 extends over 17 amino acids. Full variable domain (outside the CDR3, taken from reference TRBV11-2 and TRBJ2-7): EAGVAQSPRYKIIEKRQSVAFWCNPISGHATLYWYQQILGQGPKLLIQFQNNGVVDDSQLPKDRFSAERLKGVDSTLKIQPAKLEDSAVYLCASSSSSRDYWRNEQYFGPGTRLTVT.